These 24 T cell receptor beta chains were all obtained from the same sample, sequenced in a study of T cell responses to AZD1222 COVID-19 vaccine. Assay used: immunoSEQ multiplex PCR; TCRdb lists only in-frame clones, some missing. The sample holds over 150,000 clones, about 94% seen once. Material: peripheral blood, obtained 28 days after the second AZD1222 dose. The receptors here all came from an adult who received the AZD1222 COVID-19 vaccine.

This clone showed up just once. The chain links TRBV4-1 to TRBJ1-1; maybe TRBD1 (5 bases). The CDR3 is 14 amino acids. CDR1 MGHRA and CDR2 YSYEKL come from the germline V gene. V lost 7 bases to trimming and J lost 5 bases, with 17 bases between them. The CDR3 sequence: CASTPGRVRTEAFF. CDR3 in DNA: TGCGCCAGCACCCCGGGCAGGGTGCGGACTGAAGCTTTCTTT.

The genes are TRBV3-1 (or the pseudogene TRBV3-2) and TRBJ1-4; 9 bases align to TRBD1. The V and J ends lost 10 bases and 7 bases, in that order; junction bases with no gene match: 10. In germline, CDR1 is LGHDT, CDR2 YNNKEL (reference sequence). This CDR3 is 14 amino acids long. The CDR3: CAKYPGQGGEKLFF. Written as DNA, the CDR3 is TGTGCCAAATACCCGGGACAGGGAGGTGAAAAACTGTTTTTT.

This chain connects TRBV3-1 (or the pseudogene TRBV3-2) to TRBJ2-5, with 7 bases matching TRBD1. The CDR3 totals 15 residues. With V trimmed by 3 bases and J by 2 bases, 6 bases remained unmatched. Per the germline V gene, CDR1 is LGHDT and CDR2 is YNNKEL (reference sequence). CDR3 sequence (DNA): TGTGCCAGCAGCCACCAAGACAGGGTGCAAGAGACCCAGTACTTC. Amino acids: CASSHQDRVQETQYF.

This rearrangement joins TRBV5-6 to TRBJ2-3, with a tentative D call TRBD1 (6 bases). Germline CDR1 reads SGHDT; CDR2 reads YYEEEE. The CDR3 is 16 residues long. Between the trimmed V and J ends, which lost 4 bases and 3 bases, there was a span of 18 bases. CDR3 residues: CASSRPETGVTDTQYF. CDR3 bases: TGTGCCAGCAGCCGGCCCGAGACAGGAGTTACAGATACGCAGTATTTT.

This clone has a handful of counts. The chain couples TRBV7-8 to TRBJ1-2; tentative D call: TRBD1 (5 bases). This CDR3 contains 13 residues. V lost 5 bases and J lost 4, with 11 bases in between. Germline loops: CDR1 SGHVS, CDR2 FQNEAQ. The CDR3 protein is CASSVQAPYGYTF. DNA of the CDR3: TGTGCCAGCAGCGTACAGGCCCCCTATGGCTACACCTTC.

This clone has a single count. V is TRBV9 and J is TRBJ1-4; possible D gene TRBD1, 5 bases. This CDR3 spans 12 amino acids. Germline V lookup: CDR1 SGDLS, CDR2 YYNGEE. Trimming left V 3 bases short and J 13 bases short, with 13 bases between. The CDR3 bases are TGTGCCAGCAGCGGGGATGGACATATACTGTTTTTT. Its protein is CASSGDGHILFF.

The chain employs TRBV3-1 (or the pseudogene TRBV3-2) and TRBJ1-3, with 7 bases matching TRBD1. The CDR3 runs to 17 residues. The trim removed 1 base at V and 4 bases at J, leaving 10 bases unmatched. The germline V gene encodes CDR1 LGHDT and CDR2 YNNKEL (reference sequence). In DNA form, the CDR3 reads TGTGCCAGCAGCCAAGGGGGGGGACAGCCTTACGGAAACACCATATATTTT. It is translated as CASSQGGGQPYGNTIYF.

This chain links TRBV11-2 with TRBJ2-1; 11 bases are shared with TRBD2. V lost 0 bases to trimming and J lost 2 bases; unmatched junction nucleotides: 3. The CDR3 covers 17 residues. From germline, CDR1 is SGHAT and CDR2 FQNNGV. CDR3 DNA: TGTGCCAGCAGCTTAGATAGACTAGCGGGGCCCTACAATGAGCAGTTCTTC. Translation: CASSLDRLAGPYNEQFF.

This clone was picked up one time. V is TRBV6-5 and J is TRBJ1-1, with 9 positions matching TRBD1. Germline lookup yields CDR1 MNHEY and CDR2 SVGAGI. The length of the CDR3 is 14 residues. V dropped 8 bases and J dropped 5; count of bases not matched to a gene: 9. As DNA, the CDR3 is TGTGCCAGCGGCCGGACAGGGGAAGGGACTGAAGCTTTCTTT. This codes for CASGRTGEGTEAFF.

The chain links TRBV28 to TRBJ2-7; D possibly corresponds to TRBD1 (5 bases). The V end lost 6 bases, the J end lost 6 bases, and 15 bases lay between the germline ends. CDR1 MDHEN and CDR2 SYDVKM come from the germline V gene. The CDR3 has 13 residues. For the CDR3, the DNA is TGTGCCAGCAGACCCCCAGCGACAGCCGAGCAGTACTTC. Encoded protein: CASRPPATAEQYF.

The chain is built from TRBV7-9 and TRBJ1-2; 9 nucleotides align to TRBD1. In germline, CDR1 is SEHNR, CDR2 FQNEAQ (reference sequence). The CDR3 runs 16 residues. V trimming: 4 bases; J trimming: 4 bases; junction bases outside the gene matches: 10. The CDR3 protein is CASSSDRQGDPYGYTF. The CDR3 coding sequence is TGTGCCAGCAGCTCCGACAGACAGGGGGACCCCTATGGCTACACCTTC.

The chain has TRBV5-1 and TRBJ1-4; a possible D gene is TRBD1 (5 bases). V was clipped by 4 bases and J by 1 base, with 11 bases between them. The CDR3 consists of 15 residues. CDR1 and CDR2 from the germline V gene are SGHRS and YFSETQ. Here the CDR3 reads CASSPRGETNEKLFF. CDR3 DNA sequence: TGCGCCAGCAGCCCAAGGGGCGAAACTAATGAAAAACTGTTTTTT.

The chain carries TRBV7-2 and TRBJ2-1; a possible D gene is TRBD1 (6 bases). The V gene's germline CDR1 is SGHTA and CDR2 FQGNSA. V lost 1 base and J lost 8, with 12 bases in between. The length of the CDR3 is 14 residues. This CDR3 reads CASSLVGQLDEQFF. In nucleotides, the CDR3 is TGTGCCAGCAGCTTAGTAGGACAGCTAGATGAGCAGTTCTTC.

The rearrangement joins TRBV27 to TRBJ2-7, with D uncertain. Trimming took 6 bases from V and 3 from J, leaving 6 bases between them. There are 11 residues in the CDR3. Per the germline V gene, CDR1 is MNHEY and CDR2 is SMNVEV (reference sequence). CDR3 bases: TGTGCCAGCAGATCCTTCTACGAGCAGTACTTC. This codes for CASRSFYEQYF.

This chain connects TRBV7-9 to TRBJ2-2; maybe TRBD1 (6 bases). Per the germline V gene, CDR1 is SEHNR and CDR2 is FQNEAQ (reference sequence). CDR3 size: 16 residues. Trimming removed 5 bases at V and 1 base at J, with 14 bases between. The CDR3 loop reads CASSPGPGENTGELFF. CDR3 coding DNA: TGTGCCAGCAGCCCCGGCCCAGGGGAGAACACCGGGGAGCTGTTTTTT.

CDR3 DNA: TGTGCCAGCTCACCACGGGAACAGGGGAGTGAGCCCCAGCATTTT. Amino acids: CASSPREQGSEPQHF. This chain connects TRBV18 to TRBJ1-5, with TRBD1 matching over 7 bases. Germline CDR1 is KGHSH and CDR2 is LQKENI. This CDR3 is 15 amino acids long. V shed 1 base and J 8 bases; nucleotides not matched to a gene: 8.

The chain employs TRBV9 and TRBJ2-3; D might be TRBD1 or TRBD2, each matching 6 bases. This CDR3 contains 18 residues. Germline V gives CDR1 SGDLS, CDR2 YYNGEE. Trimming shortened V by 6 bases and J by 0 bases, and 23 bases separated the two germline ends. For the CDR3, the DNA is TGTGCCAGCACCCGTCCCACGAGGGGGGACCCGAGCACAGATACGCAGTATTTT. Its translation: CASTRPTRGDPSTDTQYF.

The chain carries TRBV19 and TRBJ1-4; D may be TRBD1 (6 bases). Germline values: CDR1 LNHDA, CDR2 SQIVND (reference sequence). Trimming left V 6 bases short and J 0 bases short, with 11 bases between. The CDR3 contains 15 residues. The CDR3 protein is CASRDSKTTNEKLFF. For the CDR3, the DNA is TGTGCCAGTAGGGACAGCAAGACAACTAATGAAAAACTGTTTTTT.

This clone was observed a few times. The V call is TRBV3-1 (or the pseudogene TRBV3-2), the J call TRBJ1-4, with unresolved D. Germline CDR1 LGHDT, CDR2 YNNKEL (reference sequence). This CDR3 spans 15 amino acids. The V and J ends lost 4 bases and 5 bases respectively, with 14 bases between them. Here the CDR3 reads CASSPNNPANEKLFF. The DNA for the CDR3 is TGTGCCAGCAGCCCCAATAACCCCGCCAATGAAAAACTGTTTTTT.

The chain uses TRBV27 and TRBJ2-2; no clear D gene. The V gene's germline CDR1 is MNHEY and CDR2 SMNVEV (reference sequence). Trimming took off 6 bases at V and 7 bases at J, with 9 bases between the two ends. The CDR3 is made up of 12 amino acids. The CDR3 DNA reads as TGTGCCAGCAGCACCTACGGCGGGGAGCTGTTTTTT. Its translation is CASSTYGGELFF.

The chain combines TRBV6-2 or TRBV6-3 with TRBJ1-3; D ambiguous. The CDR3 has 16 residues. Looked up from germline, CDR1 is MNHEY and CDR2 is SVGEGT. V shed 0 bases and J shed 0 bases, with 9 bases lying between them. The CDR3 is CASSYSQVSSGNTIYF. CDR3 DNA: TGTGCCAGCAGTTACTCTCAGGTCTCCTCTGGAAACACCATATATTTT.

The chain combines TRBV6-1 with TRBJ1-5; TRBD1 agrees at 10 bases. There are 16 residues in the CDR3. The germline V gene encodes CDR1 MNHNS and CDR2 SASEGT. Trimming cost V 2 bases and J 5 bases; bases outside gene matches: 6. CDR3 nucleotides: TGTGCCAGCAGTGAAAGCGTGGGACAGGGGTATCAGCCCCAGCATTTT. Protein sequence: CASSESVGQGYQPQHF.

This clone was observed a single time. J is TRBJ2-7 and V is TRBV3-1 (or the pseudogene TRBV3-2), with D uncertain. Trimming shortened V by 0 bases and J by 4 bases, and 10 bases separated the two germline ends. The CDR3 has 14 residues. Germline lookup yields CDR1 LGHDT and CDR2 YNNKEL (reference sequence). The CDR3: CASSQENSSYEQYF. The CDR3 nucleotides are TGTGCCAGCAGCCAAGAGAACAGTTCGTACGAGCAGTACTTC.

This chain connects TRBV18 to TRBJ2-7; 8 bases agree with TRBD1. V gave up 3 bases and J gave up 3 bases; unmatched junction bases: 7. The CDR3 sequence is 15 residues long. Germline-derived CDR1 and CDR2 are KGHSH and LQKENI. The CDR3 region has the DNA TGTGCCAGCTCACCTTCCCGGGACAGGTACTACGAGCAGTACTTC. It is translated as CASSPSRDRYYEQYF. Full variable domain (remainder filled in from reference TRBV18 and TRBJ2-7): NAGVMQNPRHLVRRRGQEARLRCSPMKGHSHVYWYRQLPEEGLKFMVYLQKENIIDESGMPKERFSAEFPKEGPSILRIQQVVRGDSAAYFCASSPSRDRYYEQYFGPGTRLTVT.